These 25 T cell receptor beta chains were sequenced from one sample in a study of PD-1 blockade in classical Hodgkin lymphoma (dated by TCRdb to 2018 to 2020). The library was produced with the immunoSEQ multiplex PCR assay. This immuneACCESS table, as held by TCRdb, lists in-frame sequences with V and J called but not all clones. Of the missing ones, under half trace to an unresolved V gene in checked studies; the others have no known cause. Here the sample has about 46,000 clones; around 80% occur a single time. The top ten constitute approximately 21% of the sample. Explained via the paper, the time point label denotes: cycle 2 day 1 (C2D1) of nivolumab. Every trial patient had relapsed following autologous stem cell transplantation, and prior brentuximab vedotin exposure was what differed among cohorts A, B and C. The sample consisted of peripheral blood mononuclear cells (PBMCs), taken before the second cycle of nivolumab. The receptor set was obtained from a human donor with classical Hodgkin lymphoma.

V usage is TRBV5-8 and J usage is TRBJ2-3, with no clear D. The CDR3 is 12 amino acids. The germline gives CDR1 SGHTS, CDR2 YDEGEE. Trimming pared 4 bases from V and 4 bases from J, leaving 7 bases between. The CDR3 sequence: CASSLIPDTQYF. CDR3 coding DNA: TGTGCCAGCAGCCTGATTCCAGATACGCAGTATTTT.

The rearrangement joins TRBV7-2 to TRBJ2-3; TRBD2 matches 12 bases. The junction had 14 bases not matched to a gene; V was cut back by 5 bases and J by 2 bases. The CDR3 covers 19 residues. The germline V gene encodes CDR1 SGHTA and CDR2 FQGNSA. CDR3 nucleotide sequence: TGTGCCAGCAGCCCAGGACGACTACTAGCGGGGGGTTACACAGATACGCAGTATTTT. It codes for CASSPGRLLAGGYTDTQYF.

V usage is TRBV5-1 and J usage is TRBJ2-7, with a possible D match to TRBD1 (6 bases). The germline V gene encodes CDR1 SGHRS and CDR2 YFSETQ. This CDR3 has 16 residues. The V and J ends lost 4 bases and 3 bases respectively, with 20 bases between them. The CDR3 nucleotides are TGCGCCAGCAGCCTATCGACAGGAAACTTCCGCTACGAGCAGTACTTC. It specifies CASSLSTGNFRYEQYF.

The V call is TRBV5-4, the J call TRBJ2-5, with 12 bases that match TRBD2. Germline CDR1 and CDR2: SGHNT and YYREEE (reference sequence). The CDR3 runs to 16 residues. The V segment lost 4 bases and the J segment 2 bases; nucleotides outside the gene matches: 6. This CDR3 is CASSRTGTSGQETQYF. Written as DNA, the CDR3 is TGTGCCAGCAGCCGTACCGGGACTAGCGGGCAAGAGACCCAGTACTTC.

This chain connects TRBV18 to TRBJ1-1, with 7 bases lining up with TRBD1. The CDR3 has 15 amino acids. Germline V gene lookup returns CDR1 KGHSH and CDR2 LQKENI. V lost 0 bases, J lost 11 bases, and 12 bases stayed unmatched. CDR3 coding DNA: TGTGCCAGCTCACCACCAGGGGGCGCCGAGCAACAGGCTTTCTTT. It specifies CASSPPGGAEQQAFF.

The genes are TRBV28 and TRBJ1-5; 9 positions agree with TRBD1. Per germline, CDR1 MDHEN and CDR2 SYDVKM. Trimming cost V 6 bases and J 4 bases; bases outside gene matches: 4. The CDR3 spans 14 residues. The CDR3, as DNA: TGTGCCAGCAGAGCCGGGACAGGGAATCAGCCCCAGCATTTT. It specifies CASRAGTGNQPQHF.

Note on this clone: Other DNA sequences from this sample encode an identical CDR3 as well. V is TRBV2 and J is TRBJ2-2; 8 nucleotides match TRBD2. V trimming: 4 bases; J trimming: 9 bases; junction bases outside the gene matches: 10. The germline CDR1 and CDR2 sequences are SNHLY and FYNNEI. CDR3 length equals 15 residues. The CDR3 here is CASSVSGSGGRELFF. CDR3 nucleotide sequence: TGTGCCAGCAGTGTAAGCGGGAGCGGGGGAAGGGAGCTGTTTTTT.

This sequence joins TRBV5-1 and TRBJ2-3, with 8 bases identical to TRBD2. The V gene end was trimmed by 4 bases and the J gene end by 0 bases; junction bases not matched to a gene: 7. CDR1 is SGHRS, CDR2 YFSETQ, per germline. CDR3 length: 16 residues. The CDR3 reads CASSLLTSASTDTQYF. The CDR3 DNA reads TGCGCCAGCAGCCTACTGACTAGCGCTAGCACAGATACGCAGTATTTT.

This clone was detected once. The rearrangement uses TRBV5-5 and TRBJ2-2, with 8 bases fitting TRBD1. The germline CDR1 and CDR2 sequences are SGHKS and YYEKEE (reference sequence). The V and J ends lost 3 bases and 7 bases, in that order; junction bases with no gene match: 14. The CDR3 is made up of 17 amino acids. CDR3 bases: TGTGCCAGCAGCTCGAACGGCAGGGGGCCTCTCGGCGGGGAGCTGTTTTTT. Its translation is CASSSNGRGPLGGELFF. The full variable domain, with the rest looked up from reference TRBV5-5 and TRBJ2-2, is DAGVTQSPTHLIKTRGQQVTLRCSPISGHKSVSWYQQVLGQGPQFIFQYYEKEERGRGNFPDRFSARQFPNYSSELNVNALLLGDSALYLCASSSNGRGPLGGELFFGEGSRLTVL.

The genes are TRBV28 and TRBJ1-1; 8 bases line up with TRBD1. The V gene end was trimmed by 5 bases and the J gene end by 5 bases; junction bases not matched to a gene: 13. Per germline, CDR1 MDHEN and CDR2 SYDVKM. This CDR3 has 16 amino acids. The CDR3 is CASSPILRGLRTEAFF. The CDR3, as DNA: TGTGCCAGCAGTCCTATCCTCAGGGGGCTGCGGACTGAAGCTTTCTTT.

The chain joins TRBV18 to TRBJ2-1; unclear D gene. Trimming stripped 3 bases from V and 7 bases from J, with 19 bases between. The CDR3 consists of 16 residues. The germline CDR1 and CDR2 sequences are KGHSH and LQKENI. The CDR3 DNA reads as TGTGCCAGCTCACCGAATAATGGAGCTAGTCAGAATGAGCAGTTCTTC. Its protein is CASSPNNGASQNEQFF.

This chain joins TRBV27 and TRBJ2-6; D possibly corresponds to TRBD1 (7 bases). Trimming left V 6 bases short and J 4 bases short, with 19 bases between. Germline-derived CDR1 and CDR2 are MNHEY and SMNVEV (reference sequence). CDR3 length: 17 amino acids. The CDR3 here is CASSPPGGGAGANVLTF. CDR3 coding DNA: TGTGCCAGCAGCCCTCCCGGAGGGGGCGCAGGGGCCAACGTCCTGACTTTC.

This chain uses TRBV2 with TRBJ1-5; D is possibly TRBD1 (5 bases). This CDR3 has 13 residues. Per germline, CDR1 SNHLY and CDR2 FYNNEI. Trimming left V 7 bases short and J 4 bases short, with 11 bases between. The chain's CDR3 is CASNRGGNQPQHF. CDR3 coding DNA: TGTGCCAGCAATCGGGGGGGGAATCAGCCCCAGCATTTT.

The chain combines TRBV30 with TRBJ1-6; D remains unclear. CDR1 GTSNPN and CDR2 SVGIG come from the germline V gene (reference sequence). This CDR3 contains 12 residues. Trimming took 4 bases from V and 7 from J, leaving 8 bases between them. The CDR3 nucleotides read TGTGCCTGGACTAGCCTGAATTCACCCCTCCACTTT. Translation: CAWTSLNSPLHF.

The J gene is TRBJ2-7, the V gene TRBV7-8, with a weak D call TRBD2 (6 bases). V was shortened by 5 bases and J by 7 bases, with 15 bases between the two germline ends. The CDR3 runs 13 residues. The V gene's germline CDR1 is SGHVS and CDR2 FQNEAQ. CDR3 nucleotides: TGTGCCAGCAGCCCCCGGCTAGCGAATGAGCAGTACTTC. It is translated as CASSPRLANEQYF.

This chain uses TRBV4-1 with TRBJ1-2; a possible D gene is TRBD1 (5 bases). Trimming stripped 4 bases from V and 8 bases from J, with 14 bases between. This CDR3 has 13 amino acids. Looked up from germline, CDR1 is MGHRA and CDR2 is YSYEKL. DNA for the CDR3: TGCGCCAGCAGCCTCACACGGGGGAGCGGCTACACCTTC. Translation gives CASSLTRGSGYTF.

This chain joins TRBV7-3 and TRBJ2-1; 7 bases agree with TRBD1. Germline trimming cut 1 base from V and 6 bases from J; bases unmatched to any gene: 6. CDR1 is SGHTA, CDR2 FQGTGA, per germline. CDR3 length: 15 amino acids. CDR3 in DNA: TGTGCCAGCAGCTTAAACAGGGGACCTTTCAATGAGCAGTTCTTC. As protein: CASSLNRGPFNEQFF.

The chain combines TRBV27 with TRBJ1-2; a possible D gene is TRBD1 (5 bases). The V end lost 6 bases, the J end lost 8 bases, and 19 bases lay between the germline ends. In germline, CDR1 is MNHEY, CDR2 SMNVEV (reference sequence). The CDR3 consists of 14 residues. The CDR3 sequence is CASRQTTGGAGYTF. DNA of the CDR3: TGTGCCAGCAGACAGACTACGGGAGGGGCCGGCTACACCTTC.

The gene calls are TRBV4-2 and TRBJ1-2; D not certain. Germline V gene lookup returns CDR1 LGHNA and CDR2 YNFKEQ. V was shortened by 1 base and J by 3 bases, with 9 bases between the two germline ends. The CDR3 loop spans 14 amino acids. The CDR3 loop is CASSQGGGDYGYTF. The CDR3 DNA is TGTGCCAGCAGCCAAGGCGGCGGGGACTATGGCTACACCTTC.

This clone showed up just a few times. This sequence joins TRBV29-1 and TRBJ1-2, with D unresolved. This CDR3 is built from 13 residues. The germline V gene encodes CDR1 SQVTM and CDR2 ANQGSEA. V lost 4 bases, J lost 6 bases, and 15 bases lay in between. Here the CDR3 DNA reads TGCAGCGTTGGACTGGGTGGTATTGATGGCTACACCTTC. Translating gives CSVGLGGIDGYTF. Using reference TRBV29-1 and TRBJ1-2 for the parts outside the CDR3, the full variable domain is SAVISQKPSRDICQRGTSLTIQCQVDSQVTMMFWYRQQPGQSLTLIATANQGSEATYESGFVIDKFPISRPNLTFSTLTVSNMSPEDSSIYLCSVGLGGIDGYTFGSGTRLTVV.

The chain couples TRBV6-4 to TRBJ1-5; D is perhaps TRBD1 (5 bases). V lost 2 bases and J 2 bases, leaving 19 bases between the germline ends. The CDR3 spans 18 residues. Germline V CDR1 and CDR2: MRHNA, SNTAGT. CDR3 nucleotide sequence: TGTGCCAGCAGTGACGCGAACCGGGACCCGGGGCGCAATCAGCCCCAGCATTTT. Its protein is CASSDANRDPGRNQPQHF.

The genes are TRBV15 and TRBJ2-5; 8 nucleotides line up with TRBD2. After removal of 2 bases from V and 4 bases from J, the junction contained 12 bases not matched to a gene. This CDR3 contains 17 residues. Germline-derived CDR1 and CDR2 are LNHNV and YYDKDF (reference sequence). The CDR3 protein is CATSRYTSGGVGETQYF. For the CDR3, the DNA is TGTGCCACCAGCAGATATACTAGCGGAGGGGTCGGAGAGACCCAGTACTTC.

This chain uses TRBV13 with TRBJ2-1; 11 bases map to TRBD1. J was trimmed by 7 bases and V by 2 bases; bases with no gene match: 7. There are 16 residues in the CDR3. Germline V gives CDR1 PRHDT, CDR2 FYEKMQ (reference sequence). The CDR3 spells CASSLYWDRGFNEQFF. The CDR3 coding sequence is TGTGCCAGCAGCTTATATTGGGACAGGGGGTTTAATGAGCAGTTCTTC.

This clone was picked up a small number of times. The genes are TRBV7-2 and TRBJ2-1, with D perhaps TRBD2 (5 bases). CDR3 length equals 12 residues. Germline V gene data show CDR1 as SGHTA and CDR2 as FQGNSA. With 5 bases removed from V and 8 bases from J, the gap between germline ends came to 10 bases. CDR3 sequence: CASSAPSYEQFF. DNA of the CDR3: TGTGCCAGCAGCGCTCCTAGCTATGAGCAGTTCTTC.

This clone was seen only once. The chain has TRBV30 and TRBJ2-7, with TRBD2 identical over 10 bases. J was trimmed by 2 bases and V by 0 bases; bases with no gene match: 4. The CDR3 consists of 15 residues. The germline gives CDR1 GTSNPN, CDR2 SVGIG (reference sequence). CDR3 residues: CAWSVSSGGPYEQYF. The CDR3 nucleotides are TGTGCCTGGAGTGTGTCTAGCGGGGGACCCTACGAGCAGTACTTC.